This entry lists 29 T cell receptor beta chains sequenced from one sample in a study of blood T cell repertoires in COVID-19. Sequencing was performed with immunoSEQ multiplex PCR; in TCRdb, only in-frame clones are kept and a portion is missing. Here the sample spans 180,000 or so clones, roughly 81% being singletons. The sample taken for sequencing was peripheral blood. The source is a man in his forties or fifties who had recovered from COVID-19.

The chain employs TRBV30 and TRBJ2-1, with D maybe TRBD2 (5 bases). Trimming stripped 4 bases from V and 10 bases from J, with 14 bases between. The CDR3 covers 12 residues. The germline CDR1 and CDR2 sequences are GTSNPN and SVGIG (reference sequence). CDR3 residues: CAWMGSSGEQFF. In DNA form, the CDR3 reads TGTGCCTGGATGGGGAGCTCCGGCGAGCAGTTCTTC.

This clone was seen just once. The CDR3 sequence is CARDRVTSYEQYF. The CDR3 DNA reads as TGCGCCAGAGACAGGGTCACTTCCTACGAGCAGTACTTC. V and J are TRBV5-1 and TRBJ2-7, with TRBD1 matching 7 bases. V lost 8 bases and J lost 1; bases outside the gene matches: 6. Germline V gene data show CDR1 as SGHRS and CDR2 as YFSETQ. There are 13 residues in the CDR3.

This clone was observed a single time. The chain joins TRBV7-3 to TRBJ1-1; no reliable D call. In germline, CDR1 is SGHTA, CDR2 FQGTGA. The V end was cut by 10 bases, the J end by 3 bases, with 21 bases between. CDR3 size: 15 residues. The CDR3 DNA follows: TGTGCCACCCGCCCGAGGGCGCGTACGGACACTGAAGCTTTCTTT. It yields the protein CATRPRARTDTEAFF.

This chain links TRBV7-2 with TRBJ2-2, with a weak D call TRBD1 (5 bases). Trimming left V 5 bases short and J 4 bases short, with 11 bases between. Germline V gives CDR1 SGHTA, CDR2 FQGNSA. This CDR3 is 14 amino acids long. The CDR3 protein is CASSPGLGTGELFF. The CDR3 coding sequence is TGTGCCAGCAGCCCAGGGCTTGGCACCGGGGAGCTGTTTTTT.

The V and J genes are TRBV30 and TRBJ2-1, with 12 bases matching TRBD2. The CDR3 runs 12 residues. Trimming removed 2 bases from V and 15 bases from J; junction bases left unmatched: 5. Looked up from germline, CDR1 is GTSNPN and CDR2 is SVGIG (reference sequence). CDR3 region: CAWSSSGGAPFF. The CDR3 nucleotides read TGTGCCTGGAGTTCTAGCGGGGGGGCTCCGTTCTTC.

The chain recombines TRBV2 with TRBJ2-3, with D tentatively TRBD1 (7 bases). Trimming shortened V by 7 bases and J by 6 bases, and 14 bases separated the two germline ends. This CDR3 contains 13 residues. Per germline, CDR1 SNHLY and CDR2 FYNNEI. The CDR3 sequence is CASNGGGPDTQYF. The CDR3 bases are TGTGCCAGCAACGGAGGGGGCCCCGATACGCAGTATTTT.

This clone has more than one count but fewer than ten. The CDR3 region is CASSGTELNTGELFF. The CDR3 nucleotides are TGTGCCAGCAGTGGCACGGAGCTTAACACCGGGGAGCTGTTTTTT. V and J are TRBV28 and TRBJ2-2; D is unresolved. Germline assignment: CDR1 MDHEN and CDR2 SYDVKM. The germline V and J ends were trimmed by 5 bases and 2 bases, with 12 bases remaining between them. The CDR3 totals 15 residues.

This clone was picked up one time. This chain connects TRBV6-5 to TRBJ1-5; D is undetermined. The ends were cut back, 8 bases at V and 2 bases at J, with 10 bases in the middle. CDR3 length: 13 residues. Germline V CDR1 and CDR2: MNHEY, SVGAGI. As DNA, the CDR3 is TGTGCCAGCGGAAGGCAGGGCAATCAGCCCCAGCATTTT. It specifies CASGRQGNQPQHF.

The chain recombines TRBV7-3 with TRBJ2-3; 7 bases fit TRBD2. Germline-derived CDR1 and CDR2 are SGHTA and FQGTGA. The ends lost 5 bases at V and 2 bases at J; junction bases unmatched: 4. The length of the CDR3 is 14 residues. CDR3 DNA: TGTGCCAGCAGCACGGGACTACCCACAGATACGCAGTATTTT. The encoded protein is CASSTGLPTDTQYF.

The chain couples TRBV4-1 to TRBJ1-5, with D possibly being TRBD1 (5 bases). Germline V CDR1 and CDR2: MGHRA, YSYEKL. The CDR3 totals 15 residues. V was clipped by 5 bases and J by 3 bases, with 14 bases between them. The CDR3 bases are TGCGCCAGCAGCGATAGGACACCATCCAATCAGCCCCAGCATTTT. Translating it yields CASSDRTPSNQPQHF.

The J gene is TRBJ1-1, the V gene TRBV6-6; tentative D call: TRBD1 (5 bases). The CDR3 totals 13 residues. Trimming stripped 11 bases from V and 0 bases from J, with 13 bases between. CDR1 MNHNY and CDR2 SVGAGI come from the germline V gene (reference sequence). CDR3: CAGGSKLNTEAFF. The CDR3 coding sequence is TGTGCCGGGGGGAGTAAACTGAACACTGAAGCTTTCTTT.

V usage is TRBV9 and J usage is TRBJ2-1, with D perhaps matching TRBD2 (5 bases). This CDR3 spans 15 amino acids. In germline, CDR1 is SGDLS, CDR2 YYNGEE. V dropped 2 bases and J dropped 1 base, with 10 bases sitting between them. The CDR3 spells CASSVSGGSYNEQFF. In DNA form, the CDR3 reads TGTGCCAGCAGCGTCTCTGGAGGATCCTACAATGAGCAGTTCTTC. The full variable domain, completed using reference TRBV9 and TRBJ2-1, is DSGVTQTPKHLITATGQRVTLRCSPRSGDLSVYWYQQSLDQGLQFLIQYYNGEERAKGNILERFSAQQFPDLHSELNLSSLELGDSALYFCASSVSGGSYNEQFFGPGTRLTVL.

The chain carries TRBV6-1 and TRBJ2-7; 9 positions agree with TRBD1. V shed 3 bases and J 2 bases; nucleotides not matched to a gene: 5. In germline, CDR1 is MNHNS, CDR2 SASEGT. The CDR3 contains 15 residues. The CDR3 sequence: CASSDGGTGTYEQYF. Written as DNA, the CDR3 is TGTGCCAGCAGTGATGGGGGGACAGGGACCTACGAGCAGTACTTC.

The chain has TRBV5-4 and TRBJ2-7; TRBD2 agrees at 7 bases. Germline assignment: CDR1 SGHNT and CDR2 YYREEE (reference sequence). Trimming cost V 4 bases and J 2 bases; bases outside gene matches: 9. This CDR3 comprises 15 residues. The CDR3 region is CASSLLTTSTYEQYF. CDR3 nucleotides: TGTGCCAGCAGCCTACTGACGACTAGCACCTACGAGCAGTACTTC.

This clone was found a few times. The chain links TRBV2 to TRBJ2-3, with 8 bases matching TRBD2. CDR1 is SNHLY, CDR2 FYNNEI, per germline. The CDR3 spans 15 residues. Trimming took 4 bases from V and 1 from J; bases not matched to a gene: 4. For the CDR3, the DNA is TGTGCCAGCAGTGTGTGGCGGGGGGGCACAGATACGCAGTATTTT. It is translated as CASSVWRGGTDTQYF.

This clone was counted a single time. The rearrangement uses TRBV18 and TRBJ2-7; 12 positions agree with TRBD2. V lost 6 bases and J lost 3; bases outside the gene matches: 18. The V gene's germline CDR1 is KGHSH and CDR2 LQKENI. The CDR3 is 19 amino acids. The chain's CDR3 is CASSPTLGLAGTGNYEQYF. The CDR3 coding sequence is TGTGCCAGCTCCCCTACACTCGGACTAGCGGGGACGGGAAACTACGAGCAGTACTTC.

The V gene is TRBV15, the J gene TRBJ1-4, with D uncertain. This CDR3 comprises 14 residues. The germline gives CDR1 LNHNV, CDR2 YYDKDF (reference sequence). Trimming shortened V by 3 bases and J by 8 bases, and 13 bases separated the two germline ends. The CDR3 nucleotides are TGTGCCACCAGCAGTCTGGTGCGCGAAGAAAAACTGTTTTTT. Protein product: CATSSLVREEKLFF.

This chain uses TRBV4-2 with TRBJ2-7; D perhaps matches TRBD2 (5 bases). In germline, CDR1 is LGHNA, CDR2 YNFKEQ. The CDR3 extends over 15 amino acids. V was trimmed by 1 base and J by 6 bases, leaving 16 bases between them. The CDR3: CASSQGTLAGSEQYF. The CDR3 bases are TGTGCCAGCAGCCAAGGCACCCTAGCTGGCTCCGAGCAGTACTTC.

The CDR3 sequence is CASSLDAGLNEKLFF. The CDR3 coding sequence is TGTGCCAGCAGCTTGGATGCGGGTCTGAATGAAAAACTGTTTTTT. This chain connects TRBV5-4 to TRBJ1-4; D gene unclear. CDR3 length: 15 residues. Germline values: CDR1 SGHNT, CDR2 YYREEE (reference sequence). V was shortened by 0 bases and J by 5 bases, with 11 bases between the two germline ends.

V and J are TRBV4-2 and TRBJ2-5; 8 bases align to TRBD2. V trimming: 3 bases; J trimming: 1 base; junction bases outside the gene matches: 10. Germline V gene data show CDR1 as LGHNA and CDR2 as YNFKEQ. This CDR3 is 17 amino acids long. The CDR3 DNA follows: TGTGCCAGCAGCCACGAGCCGGGTCGGGGGGGCCAAGAGACCCAGTACTTC. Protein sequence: CASSHEPGRGGQETQYF.

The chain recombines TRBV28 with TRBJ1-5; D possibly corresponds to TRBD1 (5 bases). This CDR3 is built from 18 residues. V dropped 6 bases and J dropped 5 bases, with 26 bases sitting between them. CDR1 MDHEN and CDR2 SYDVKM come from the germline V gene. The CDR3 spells CASSSVSFDRPRYQPQHF. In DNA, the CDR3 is TGTGCCAGCAGCTCGGTATCGTTTGACAGACCTCGCTATCAGCCCCAGCATTTT.

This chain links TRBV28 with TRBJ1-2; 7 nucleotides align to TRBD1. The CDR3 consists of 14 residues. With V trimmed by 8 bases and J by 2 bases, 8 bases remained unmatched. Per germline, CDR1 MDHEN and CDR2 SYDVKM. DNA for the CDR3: TGTGCCAGCTCCCCCGACAGGGCAAACTATGGCTACACCTTC. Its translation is CASSPDRANYGYTF.

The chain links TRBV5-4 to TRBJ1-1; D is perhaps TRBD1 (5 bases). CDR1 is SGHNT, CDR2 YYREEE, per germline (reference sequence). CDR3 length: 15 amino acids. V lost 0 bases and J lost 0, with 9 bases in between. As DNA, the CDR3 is TGTGCCAGCAGCTTGGAAGGGGCCTTGAACACTGAAGCTTTCTTT. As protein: CASSLEGALNTEAFF.

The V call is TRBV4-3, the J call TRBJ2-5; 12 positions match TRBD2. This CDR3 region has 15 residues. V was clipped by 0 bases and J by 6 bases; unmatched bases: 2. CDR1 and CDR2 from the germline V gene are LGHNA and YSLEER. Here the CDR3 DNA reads TGCGCCAGCAGCCAAGACACTAGCGGGAGGCAGACCCAGTACTTC. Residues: CASSQDTSGRQTQYF.

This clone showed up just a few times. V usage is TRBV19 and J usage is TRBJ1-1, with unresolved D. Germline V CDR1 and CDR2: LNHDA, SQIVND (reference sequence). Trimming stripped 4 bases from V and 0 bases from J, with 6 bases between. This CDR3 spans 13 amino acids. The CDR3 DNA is TGTGCCAGTAGTAGGTACATGAACACTGAAGCTTTCTTT. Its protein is CASSRYMNTEAFF.

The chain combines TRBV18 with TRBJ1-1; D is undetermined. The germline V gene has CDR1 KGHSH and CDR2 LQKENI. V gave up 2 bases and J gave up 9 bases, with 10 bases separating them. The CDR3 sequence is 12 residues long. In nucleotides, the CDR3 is TGTGCCAGCTCACCAGGGCAAAGGAAAGCTTTCTTT. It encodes CASSPGQRKAFF.

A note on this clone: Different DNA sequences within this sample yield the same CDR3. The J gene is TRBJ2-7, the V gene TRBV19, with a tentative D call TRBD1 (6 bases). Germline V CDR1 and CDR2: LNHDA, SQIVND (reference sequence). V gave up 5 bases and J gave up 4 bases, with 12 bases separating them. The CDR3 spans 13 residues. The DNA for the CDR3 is TGTGCCAGTAGTCCAAGGACAGTATACGAGCAGTACTTC. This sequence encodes CASSPRTVYEQYF.

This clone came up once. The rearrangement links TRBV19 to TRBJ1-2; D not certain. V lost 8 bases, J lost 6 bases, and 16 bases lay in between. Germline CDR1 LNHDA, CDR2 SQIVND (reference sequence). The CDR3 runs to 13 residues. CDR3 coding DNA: TGTGCCAGTCGCCCCAGCGGGATGGATGGCTACACCTTC. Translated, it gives CASRPSGMDGYTF.

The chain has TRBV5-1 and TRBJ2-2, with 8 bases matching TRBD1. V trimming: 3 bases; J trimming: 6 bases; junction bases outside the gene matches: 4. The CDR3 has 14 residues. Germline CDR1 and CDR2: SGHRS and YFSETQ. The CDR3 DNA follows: TGCGCCAGCAGCTCGATACAGGGGGCCGGGGAGCTGTTTTTT. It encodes CASSSIQGAGELFF.